Each of the 9 T cell receptor beta chains below was sequenced from the same sample in a study of blood T cell repertoires in COVID-19. Clones were sequenced by immunoSEQ multiplex PCR, and TCRdb holds only the in-frame ones, with some missing. Among roughly 190,000 clones listed, 84% were seen once. The sequenced material came from peripheral blood. These receptors were collected from an older woman with active or convalescent COVID-19.

The V call is TRBV28, the J call TRBJ1-1, with D tentatively TRBD1 (5 bases). Germline V CDR1 and CDR2: MDHEN, SYDVKM. The CDR3 spans 13 residues. V lost 2 bases, J lost 1 base, and 5 bases lay in between. DNA for the CDR3: TGTGCCAGCAGTTTAGACAGGAACACTGAAGCTTTCTTT. Translated: CASSLDRNTEAFF.

V gene TRBV18 combines with J gene TRBJ2-5; D uncertain. Trimming took off 4 bases at V and 4 bases at J, with 7 bases between the two ends. The CDR3 sequence is 12 residues long. Germline CDR1 and CDR2: KGHSH and LQKENI. The CDR3 is CASSQELETQYF. The CDR3, as DNA: TGTGCCAGCTCACAGGAGTTAGAGACCCAGTACTTC.

The V call is TRBV30, the J call TRBJ2-7; a possible D gene is TRBD1 (6 bases). Germline V gene sequence: CDR1 GTSNPN, CDR2 SVGIG (reference sequence). The ends were cut back, 6 bases at V and 3 bases at J, with 18 bases in the middle. The CDR3 runs to 14 residues. The CDR3 sequence: CACPVGQGIYEQYF. The DNA for the CDR3 is TGTGCCTGCCCGGTAGGGCAGGGGATCTACGAGCAGTACTTC.

This clone was found a few times. The CDR3 loop reads CASSKALSGELGDTQYF. DNA of the CDR3: TGTGCCAGCAGCAAAGCGCTTTCGGGGGAGTTAGGGGATACGCAGTATTTT. The rearrangement links TRBV21-1 to TRBJ2-3; TRBD2, the table's D call, was not compared with the DNA. TRBV21-1 is deemed a pseudogene. The CDR3 loop spans 17 amino acids.

The chain has TRBV6-4 and TRBJ1-5; D gene unclear. Germline loops: CDR1 MRHNA, CDR2 SNTAGT. Trimming pared 3 bases from V and 4 bases from J, leaving 19 bases between. The length of the CDR3 is 17 residues. CDR3 amino acids: CASSDNLERVSNQPQHF. Here the CDR3 DNA reads TGTGCCAGCAGTGATAATCTGGAACGGGTTTCGAATCAGCCCCAGCATTTT.

This rearrangement joins TRBV3-1 (or the pseudogene TRBV3-2) to TRBJ1-1; D perhaps matches TRBD1 (5 bases). CDR3 length: 14 amino acids. V dropped 4 bases and J dropped 5 bases, with 14 bases sitting between them. Germline assignment: CDR1 LGHDT and CDR2 YNNKEL (reference sequence). Here the CDR3 reads CASSLDSLWTEAFF. CDR3 bases: TGTGCCAGCAGCCTTGACAGCCTCTGGACTGAAGCTTTCTTT.

J is TRBJ1-2 and V is TRBV6-5; no reliable D call. CDR3 size: 14 residues. Germline values: CDR1 MNHEY, CDR2 SVGAGI. Trimming removed 2 bases at V and 0 bases at J, with 7 bases between. CDR3 DNA: TGTGCCAGCAGTTACGGAGGAGCTAACTATGGCTACACCTTC. Its translation: CASSYGGANYGYTF.

V is TRBV18 and J is TRBJ2-7; 10 nucleotides agree with TRBD1. J lost 4 bases, V lost 2 bases, and 5 bases had no gene match. This CDR3 comprises 15 residues. CDR1 and CDR2 (germline): KGHSH, LQKENI. The CDR3 DNA sequence: TGTGCCAGCTCACCAAGACAGGGGGCTGGGTACGAGCAGTACTTC. Translated: CASSPRQGAGYEQYF.

The chain joins TRBV5-1 to TRBJ2-6; D might be TRBD2 (5 bases). The CDR3 is made up of 16 amino acids. CDR1 and CDR2 from the germline V gene are SGHRS and YFSETQ. Trimming removed 1 base at V and 0 bases at J, with 8 bases between. CDR3 nucleotides: TGCGCCAGCAGCTTGACGGGGAGCTCTGGGGCCAACGTCCTGACTTTC. Protein product: CASSLTGSSGANVLTF.